These 18 T cell receptor beta chains were sequenced from one sample in a study of cytomegalovirus exposure and HLA in healthy donors (dated by TCRdb to 2016 to 2017). Libraries were prepared through the immunoSEQ multiplex PCR assay. A mixture of 60 forward primers for TCR Vbeta segments and 13 reverse primers for TCR Jbeta segments was used in the multiplex PCR. Here the immuneACCESS table is served through TCRdb, limited to in-frame sequences with V and J called. Missing clones are a known gap in these copies; in checked studies unresolved V genes cover under half, and the rest lacks a known reason. This sample's records show around 150,000 clones. The leading ten clones occupy about 1.2% of the sample. Material: PBMCs. The receptor set was obtained from a woman aged 60-75 years in good health and CMV-seronegative.

This chain connects TRBV10-3 to TRBJ1-5; no reliable D call. Trimming left V 6 bases short and J 1 base short, with 10 bases between. Germline CDR1 is ENHRY and CDR2 is SYGVKD. This CDR3 is built from 14 residues. DNA for the CDR3: TGTGCCATCAGAGCTGACAAGAGCAATCAGCCCCAGCATTTT. As protein: CAIRADKSNQPQHF.

V usage is TRBV27 and J usage is TRBJ2-7; the match to TRBD1 covers 8 bases. CDR1 and CDR2 from the germline V gene are MNHEY and SMNVEV (reference sequence). The CDR3 extends over 14 amino acids. V lost 8 bases, J lost 6 bases, and 12 bases stayed unmatched. CDR3 in DNA: TGTGCCAGCTCTAGGACAGGGACAATCGGCGAGCAGTACTTC. It codes for CASSRTGTIGEQYF.

The chain recombines TRBV7-3 with TRBJ2-2; 10 nucleotides agree with TRBD1. Trimming removed 5 bases from V and 4 bases from J; junction bases left unmatched: 1. Germline V lookup: CDR1 SGHTA, CDR2 FQGTGA. The CDR3 runs 14 residues. CDR3 sequence reads: CASSRQGATGELFF. Here the CDR3 DNA reads TGTGCCAGCAGCCGACAGGGGGCCACCGGGGAGCTGTTTTTT.

This chain connects TRBV5-1 to TRBJ2-1; 7 nucleotides line up with TRBD1. With V trimmed by 0 bases and J by 2 bases, 2 bases remained unmatched. The CDR3 extends over 15 amino acids. The V gene's germline CDR1 is SGHRS and CDR2 YFSETQ. CDR3 amino acids: CASSLAGQAYNEQFF. The CDR3 region has the DNA TGCGCCAGCAGCTTGGCCGGACAGGCCTACAATGAGCAGTTCTTC.

The chain recombines TRBV2 with TRBJ2-1; maybe TRBD2 (5 bases). Germline CDR1 and CDR2: SNHLY and FYNNEI. Trimming pared 1 base from V and 6 bases from J, leaving 16 bases between. The CDR3 loop spans 16 amino acids. This CDR3 reads CASSEELGSGINEQFF. The DNA for the CDR3 is TGTGCCAGCAGTGAAGAGCTGGGGTCGGGGATCAATGAGCAGTTCTTC.

In DNA form, the CDR3 reads TGTGCCAGCAGCTTAGGCCGAGGCCGATATGGCTACACCTTC. The encoded protein is CASSLGRGRYGYTF. V and J are TRBV11-1 and TRBJ1-2; D is unclear. CDR3 length: 14 amino acids. The germline V gene encodes CDR1 SGHAT and CDR2 FQDESV (reference sequence). V was shortened by 1 base and J by 5 bases, with 11 bases between the two germline ends.

This chain uses TRBV4-3 with TRBJ2-7; 8 nucleotides match TRBD2. Trimming cost V 1 base and J 6 bases; bases outside gene matches: 11. Germline CDR1 LGHNA, CDR2 YSLEER. The CDR3 covers 16 residues. Here the CDR3 reads CASSQGWWTSSPEQYF. DNA of the CDR3: TGCGCCAGCAGCCAAGGGTGGTGGACTAGCTCACCCGAGCAGTACTTC.

The J gene is TRBJ2-7, the V gene TRBV6-5, with D possibly TRBD2 on 6 matching bases. Germline CDR1 reads MNHEY; CDR2 reads SVGAGI. Trimming left V 0 bases short and J 1 base short, with 10 bases between. The CDR3 extends over 15 amino acids. The CDR3 DNA reads as TGTGCCAGCAGTTACTCGGGGGGTAGATCCTACGAGCAGTACTTC. Protein product: CASSYSGGRSYEQYF.

The CDR3 coding sequence is TGTGCCAGCAGGGCTTCGGGGTCGGGCTCCTACGAGCAGTACTTC. As protein: CASRASGSGSYEQYF. The V gene is TRBV27, the J gene TRBJ2-7; possible D gene TRBD2, 5 bases. The V end was cut by 6 bases, the J end by 0 bases, with 15 bases between. The length of the CDR3 is 15 residues. Germline-derived CDR1 and CDR2 are MNHEY and SMNVEV (reference sequence).

The chain carries TRBV18 and TRBJ1-4, with D unclear. The germline gives CDR1 KGHSH, CDR2 LQKENI. CDR3 length equals 16 residues. The V gene lost 1 base and the J gene lost 0 bases, with 9 bases spanning the gap. CDR3 coding DNA: TGTGCCAGCTCACCACTGCTGACAACAACTAATGAAAAACTGTTTTTT. Translating gives CASSPLLTTTNEKLFF.

This sequence joins TRBV9 and TRBJ2-7; weak D call: TRBD2 (5 bases). This CDR3 has 14 residues. Trimming stripped 0 bases from V and 2 bases from J, with 9 bases between. Germline loops: CDR1 SGDLS, CDR2 YYNGEE. CDR3 loop: CASSVGTGTYEQYF. Written as DNA, the CDR3 is TGTGCCAGCAGCGTAGGGACGGGAACCTACGAGCAGTACTTC.

The chain uses TRBV29-1 and TRBJ1-4, with D perhaps matching TRBD1 (6 bases). Trimming stripped 3 bases from V and 4 bases from J, with 9 bases between. CDR1 and CDR2 (germline): SQVTM, ANQGSEA. The CDR3 spans 13 residues. CDR3 coding DNA: TGCAGCGTTGAGGGAGGGGGTAATGAAAAACTGTTTTTT. This codes for CSVEGGGNEKLFF.

This chain joins TRBV6-5 and TRBJ1-5; 7 bases line up with TRBD1. Germline-derived CDR1 and CDR2 are MNHEY and SVGAGI. CDR3 length: 14 amino acids. Unmatched junction bases numbered 6, after V lost 6 bases and J lost 4 bases. This CDR3 is CASSPSGGNQPQHF. The CDR3 nucleotides are TGTGCCAGCAGCCCGTCAGGGGGGAATCAGCCCCAGCATTTT.

This chain connects TRBV13 to TRBJ2-7, with 12 positions matching TRBD1. The CDR3 runs 15 residues. Germline assignment: CDR1 PRHDT and CDR2 FYEKMQ (reference sequence). The junction had 7 bases not matched to a gene; V was cut back by 5 bases and J by 5 bases. The CDR3 region has the DNA TGTGCCAGCAGCGGAGGGGACAGGGGGCGTCACGAGCAGTACTTC. It encodes CASSGGDRGRHEQYF.

The chain carries TRBV4-2 and TRBJ1-6, with 9 bases lining up with TRBD1. Germline V lookup: CDR1 LGHNA, CDR2 YNFKEQ. Trimming removed 3 bases from V and 7 bases from J; junction bases left unmatched: 7. This CDR3 is built from 16 residues. The CDR3 protein is CASSQQTGGVNSPLHF. The CDR3 DNA follows: TGTGCCAGCAGCCAGCAAACAGGGGGCGTGAATTCACCCCTCCACTTT.

The chain employs TRBV4-1 and TRBJ2-1; TRBD2 agrees at 10 bases. V was pared by 7 bases and J by 3 bases, with 12 bases of the junction left unmatched. The germline V gene encodes CDR1 MGHRA and CDR2 YSYEKL. This CDR3 contains 17 residues. This CDR3 is CASTSRGLAGDYNEQFF. The CDR3 coding sequence is TGCGCCAGCACCTCAAGAGGCCTAGCGGGAGACTACAATGAGCAGTTCTTC.

This CDR3 is CASSVTSGSDTQYF. The CDR3 region has the DNA TGTGCCAGCAGCGTGACTAGCGGGAGTGATACGCAGTATTTT. V and J are TRBV13 and TRBJ2-3, with TRBD2 matching over 12 bases. Germline CDR1 and CDR2: PRHDT and FYEKMQ (reference sequence). V lost 5 bases and J lost 6; bases outside the gene matches: 3. This CDR3 comprises 14 residues.

The rearrangement uses TRBV5-1 and TRBJ2-1; TRBD2 agrees at 10 bases. J was trimmed by 0 bases and V by 0 bases; bases with no gene match: 3. This CDR3 comprises 17 residues. CDR1 is SGHRS, CDR2 YFSETQ, per germline. The CDR3 bases are TGCGCCAGCAGCTTGGTGACTAGCGGGCGCTCCTACAATGAGCAGTTCTTC. Translation gives CASSLVTSGRSYNEQFF. Filled out from reference TRBV5-1 and TRBJ2-1, the complete variable domain reads KAGVTQTPRYLIKTRGQQVTLSCSPISGHRSVSWYQQTPGQGLQFLFEYFSETQRNKGNFPGRFSGRQFSNSRSEMNVSTLELGDSALYLCASSLVTSGRSYNEQFFGPGTRLTVL.